Listed below are T cell receptor beta chains from one sample, sequenced in a study of T cells in Graves' hyperthyroidism and ophthalmopathy. Each CDR3 protein is one row after TCRdb ran MiXCR on the multiplex PCR reads. The sample holds around 540,000 distinct CDR3 sequences, 16% seen once. The sequenced sample consisted of blood. The receptors come from a woman in her 30s with Graves' ophthalmopathy. The CDR3 runs from the conserved cysteine through the conserved F or W. D genes are given only for firm matches. The listing skips clone size in some rows; elsewhere it reads once, few, many or a size class.

>.|TRBV2|TRBJ2-1|.
CASSYLQGEGYNEQFF
TGTGCCAGCAGTTACTTACAGGGGGAGGGTTACAATGAGCAGTTCTTC
>many|TRBV20-1|TRBJ1-2|.
CSARTKTWGYTF
TGCAGTGCCAGGACAAAAACCTGGGGCTACACCTTC
>.|TRBV12-3/TRBV12-4|TRBJ2-5|.
CASTRVSGAAETQYF
TGTGCCAGCACCCGAGTTTCGGGGGCGGCAGAGACCCAGTACTTC
>few|TRBV4-3|TRBJ1-3|.
CASSQDLGDTSSGNTIYF
TGCGCCAGCAGCCAAGATTTGGGAGACACCAGCTCTGGAAACACCATATATTTT
>few|TRBV10-3|TRBJ1-1|TRBD1
CAITQQGTTEAFF
TGTGCCATCACTCAACAGGGGACGACTGAAGCTTTCTTT
>few|TRBV6-2/TRBV6-3|TRBJ2-5|TRBD2
CASRVMGLAEIQETQYF
TGTGCCAGCAGAGTTATGGGACTAGCGGAGATACAAGAGACCCAGTACTTC
>many|TRBV20-1|TRBJ2-7|TRBD2
CSANSSLAGYRYSPYEQYF
TGCAGTGCTAATAGCAGCCTAGCGGGATACCGTTACTCTCCCTACGAGCAGTACTTC
>many|TRBV6-2/TRBV6-3|TRBJ2-1|TRBD2
CASSYQLGLAEPDEQFF
TGTGCCAGCAGTTACCAACTGGGACTAGCAGAGCCGGATGAGCAGTTCTTC
>few|TRBV9|TRBJ1-5|.
CASSNGGSQPQHF
TGTGCCAGCAGTAACGGGGGAAGCCAGCCCCAGCATTTT
>.|TRBV9|TRBJ2-1|.
CASSVEGGLEQFF
TGTGCCAGCAGCGTAGAAGGTGGGCTTGAGCAGTTCTTC
>many|TRBV11-3|TRBJ2-1|TRBD2
CASSSSSGHSYNEQFF
TGTGCCAGCAGCTCTTCTAGCGGGCACTCCTACAATGAGCAGTTCTTC
>.|TRBV6-2/TRBV6-3|TRBJ2-5|.
CASSTIWYQETQYF
TGTGCCAGCAGTACAATCTGGTACCAAGAGACCCAGTACTTC
>.|TRBV7-2|TRBJ2-7|TRBD2
CASSLAVSGNSYEQYF
TGTGCCAGCAGCTTAGCGGTTAGCGGGAACTCCTACGAGCAGTACTTC
>.|TRBV15|TRBJ1-1|.
CATSRDPVNTEAFF
TGTGCCACCAGCAGAGATCCGGTGAACACTGAAGCTTTCTTT
>.|TRBV6-2/TRBV6-3|TRBJ2-7|.
CASGRTISYEQYF
TGTGCCAGCGGAAGAACTATCTCCTACGAGCAGTACTTC
>few|TRBV9|TRBJ2-7|.
CASSRDTDSYEQYF
TGTGCCAGCAGTCGTGATACCGATTCCTACGAGCAGTACTTC
>many|TRBV28|TRBJ2-7|.
CASGPVVVGPSYEQYF
TGTGCCAGCGGCCCTGTTGTTGTTGGACCCAGTTACGAGCAGTACTTC
>many|TRBV11-1|TRBJ2-5|.
CASSFWSQQETQYF
TGTGCCAGCAGCTTTTGGTCTCAGCAAGAGACCCAGTACTTC
>.|TRBV5-1|TRBJ2-1|TRBD1
CASSRPGQGINEQFF
TGCGCCAGCAGCCGACCTGGACAGGGGATCAATGAGCAGTTCTTC
>.|TRBV14|TRBJ2-5|.
CASSHIRKETQYF
TGTGCCAGCAGCCATATCCGGAAAGAGACCCAGTACTTC
>many|TRBV11-2|TRBJ2-3|TRBD2
CASSSGRGNATDTQYF
TGTGCCAGCAGCTCTGGGCGGGGGAACGCGACAGATACGCAGTATTTT
>many|TRBV28|TRBJ2-7|.
CASSSRVGGSYEQYF
TGTGCCAGCAGTTCCAGGGTGGGAGGCTCCTACGAGCAGTACTTC
>many|TRBV11-2|TRBJ1-4|TRBD1
CASSSDRWEKLFF
TGTGCCAGCAGCTCGGACAGGTGGGAAAAACTGTTTTTT
>.|TRBV24-1|TRBJ2-1|TRBD2
CATSVAGGWNEQFF
TGTGCCACCAGTGTGGCGGGAGGGTGGAATGAGCAGTTCTTC
>.|TRBV5-1|TRBJ1-3|.
CASSLQGHGNTIYF
TGCGCCAGCAGCTTGCAGGGGCATGGAAACACCATATATTTT
>many|TRBV6-2/TRBV6-3|TRBJ2-1|.
CASASQQGVYNEQFF
TGTGCCAGCGCCTCCCAACAGGGAGTGTACAATGAGCAGTTCTTC
>many|TRBV7-2|TRBJ2-2|TRBD2
CASSFGTRVGGELFF
TGTGCCAGCAGCTTTGGGACTAGAGTGGGCGGGGAGCTGTTTTTT
>many|TRBV5-1|TRBJ1-3|.
CASSFKGDRTIYF
TGCGCCAGCAGCTTTAAAGGCGATCGCACCATATATTTT
>.|TRBV28|TRBJ1-4|TRBD1
CASNPTGNEKLFF
TGTGCCAGCAACCCGACAGGGAATGAAAAACTGTTTTTT
>.|TRBV4-1|TRBJ2-3|TRBD2
CASSKRLAVTDTQYF
TGCGCCAGCAGCAAGCGACTAGCGGTCACAGATACGCAGTATTTT
>few|TRBV7-2|TRBJ2-7|.
CASSPGNRAYEQYF
TGTGCCAGCAGCCCCGGAAACAGAGCCTACGAGCAGTACTTC
>.|TRBV19|TRBJ2-1|TRBD2
CASSIGRGAYNEQFF
TGTGCCAGTAGTATTGGGAGGGGAGCCTACAATGAGCAGTTCTTC
>few|TRBV4-1|TRBJ2-4|.
CASSQGTQTLAKNIQYF
TGCGCCAGCAGCCAAGGGACCCAAACTCTAGCCAAAAACATTCAGTACTTC
>.|TRBV5-1|TRBJ2-5|TRBD2
CASSGGGVISETQYF
TGCGCCAGCAGCGGGGGGGGAGTCATCTCTGAGACCCAGTACTTC
>many|TRBV11-2|TRBJ2-1|.
CASSSPPTGQNNEQFF
TGTGCCAGCAGCTCTCCCCCCACGGGACAAAACAATGAGCAGTTCTTC
>many|TRBV6-5|TRBJ1-1|TRBD1
CASSYSPGQGVGNTEAFF
TGTGCCAGCAGTTATTCGCCAGGACAGGGTGTGGGAAACACTGAAGCTTTCTTT
>few|TRBV9|TRBJ2-3|.
CASSARFTDTQYF
TGTGCCAGCAGCGCGCGCTTCACAGATACGCAGTATTTT
>many|TRBV19|TRBJ2-3|.
CASRKGTAVLPDTQYF
TGTGCCAGTAGGAAAGGAACCGCGGTTCTACCGGATACGCAGTATTTT
>many|TRBV2|TRBJ2-2|TRBD2
CASNGLAGGPAGELFF
TGTGCCAGCAACGGACTAGCGGGAGGACCGGCCGGGGAGCTGTTTTTT
>.|TRBV7-9|TRBJ2-1|TRBD2
CASSLADGLAGGPSYNEQFF
TGTGCCAGCAGCTTAGCGGATGGTCTAGCGGGAGGGCCATCCTACAATGAGCAGTTCTTC
>.|TRBV13|TRBJ1-3|TRBD1
CASSPPGGVGNTIYF
TGTGCCAGCAGCCCCCCAGGGGGTGTTGGAAACACCATATATTTT
>few|TRBV28|TRBJ1-4|.
CASSLRGPPREKLFF
TGTGCCAGCAGCCTCAGGGGTCCCCCCCGGGAAAAACTGTTTTTT
>.|TRBV12-3/TRBV12-4|TRBJ1-1|.
CASRETGPEAFF
TGTGCCAGCAGAGAGACTGGTCCTGAAGCTTTCTTT
>few|TRBV27|TRBJ2-7|TRBD2
CASRRGTSSSYEQYF
TGTGCCAGCAGAAGGGGGACTAGCAGCTCCTACGAGCAGTACTTC
>many|TRBV28|TRBJ2-7|.
CASRGGAWRTYEQYF
TGTGCCAGCAGGGGGGGGGCTTGGCGGACCTACGAGCAGTACTTC
>.|TRBV11-1|TRBJ1-1|TRBD1
CASIGQGYTEAFF
TGTGCCAGCATCGGACAGGGTTACACTGAAGCTTTCTTT
>few|TRBV18|TRBJ1-3|.
CASSPIPPGTAGNTIYF
TGTGCCAGCTCACCAATCCCGCCCGGGACTGCCGGAAACACCATATATTTT
>few|TRBV10-3|TRBJ1-2|.
CAIEPGPTDGYTF
TGTGCCATTGAACCGGGCCCCACGGATGGCTACACCTTC
>many|TRBV11-1|TRBJ2-1|TRBD1
CASSPRTGGNEQFF
TGTGCCAGCAGCCCTCGGACAGGTGGGAATGAGCAGTTCTTC
>many|TRBV28|TRBJ1-1|.
CASSPLGDSAFF
TGTGCCAGCAGTCCCCTGGGGGATTCCGCTTTCTTT
>.|TRBV7-2|TRBJ1-4|TRBD1
CASSLYYRGFNEKLFF
TGTGCCAGCAGCCTATATTACAGGGGATTTAATGAAAAACTGTTTTTT
>few|TRBV6-5|TRBJ2-5|.
CASSYSGEPQETQYF
TGTGCCAGCAGTTACTCAGGAGAACCCCAAGAGACCCAGTACTTC
>.|TRBV3-1|TRBJ2-7|TRBD1
CASSRGQGASYEQYF
TGTGCCAGCAGCCGAGGACAGGGGGCCTCCTACGAGCAGTACTTC
>.|TRBV19|TRBJ2-2|.
CASEMGGVAGELFF
TGTGCCAGCGAGATGGGTGGGGTGGCCGGGGAGCTGTTTTTT
>few|TRBV6-1|TRBJ2-5|TRBD1
CASSLERGQEGETQYF
TGTGCCAGCAGTTTAGAAAGGGGACAGGAGGGAGAGACCCAGTACTTC
>.|TRBV13|TRBJ1-1|TRBD1
CASSLQGLQNTEAFF
TGTGCCAGCAGCCTACAGGGGTTACAGAACACTGAAGCTTTCTTT
>few|TRBV9|TRBJ1-1|TRBD1
CASSVRDRNEAFF
TGTGCCAGCAGCGTCCGGGACAGAAATGAAGCTTTCTTT